Detailed here is one TCR beta chain. The data were obtained in a study of blood T cell repertoires in COVID-19. Ages ranged from roughly 18 to 100 years, with residence in 24 US areas. Participant-given clinical history determined each cohort assignment. Data came from immunoSEQ multiplex PCR; TCRdb stores just in-frame clones and leaves some out. The sample records around 160,000 clones, approximately 83% being singletons. V gave up 5 bases and J gave up 2 bases; unmatched junction bases: 5. The CDR3 consists of 14 residues. Looked up from germline, CDR1 is SGHRS and CDR2 is YFSETQ. This clonotype was obtained from a woman between 55 and 75 years old who had recovered from COVID-19. Input material: PBMCs or T cells enriched from blood (not recorded which). This chain joins TRBV5-1 and TRBJ2-3; 7 bases map to TRBD2. The CDR3 sequence is CASRLAGSTDTQYF. CDR3 in DNA: TGCGCCAGCAGGTTAGCGGGTTCCACAGATACGCAGTATTTT.